This record concerns one T cell receptor (beta chain) sequence. Its antigen is not identified. This table comes from immunoSEQ multiplex PCR, and its TCRdb copy is limited to in-frame clones, with some not included. Here the sample spans 150,000 to 200,000 clones, about 90% being singletons. These data are taken from a study of T cell responses to AZD1222 COVID-19 vaccine. Study conclusions and caveats: The span of vaccine-associated CD4 TCRs extended across spike, with dominance at 160-218 and 743-854. Donor demographics were predominantly white British with a female majority; clonal diversity may be underestimated.

CDR3 size: 15 residues. Germline values: CDR1 MNHEY, CDR2 SMNVEV (reference sequence). V lost 5 bases and J lost 4, with 17 bases in between. The sequencing here drew on peripheral blood, taken on day 0 of AZD1222 vaccination. The sequence was collected from an adult in good health. This rearrangement joins TRBV27 to TRBJ2-5; D possibly corresponds to TRBD2 (6 bases). The CDR3 nucleotides read TGTGCCAGCAGTGAAATACTAGGAGGGGCAGAGACCCAGTACTTC. Its translation: CASSEILGGAETQYF.